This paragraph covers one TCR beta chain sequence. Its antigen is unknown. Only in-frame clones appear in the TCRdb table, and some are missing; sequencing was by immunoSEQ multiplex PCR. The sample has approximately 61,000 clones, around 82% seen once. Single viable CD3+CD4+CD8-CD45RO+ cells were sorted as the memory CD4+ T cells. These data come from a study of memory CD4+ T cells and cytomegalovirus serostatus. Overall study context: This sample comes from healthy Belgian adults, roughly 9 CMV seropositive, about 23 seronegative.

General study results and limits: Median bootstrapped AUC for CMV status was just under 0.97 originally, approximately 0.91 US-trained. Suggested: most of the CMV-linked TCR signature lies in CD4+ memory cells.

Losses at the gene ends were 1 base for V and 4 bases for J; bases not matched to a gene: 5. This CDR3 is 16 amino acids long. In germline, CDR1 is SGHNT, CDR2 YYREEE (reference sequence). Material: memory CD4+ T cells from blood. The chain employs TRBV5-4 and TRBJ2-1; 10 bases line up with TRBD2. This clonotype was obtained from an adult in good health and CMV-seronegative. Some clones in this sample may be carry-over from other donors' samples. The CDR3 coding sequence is TGTGCCAGCAGCTTGAGCCTAGCGGGAGAATACAATGAGCAGTTCTTC. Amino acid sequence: CASSLSLAGEYNEQFF.